A single T cell receptor (beta chain) is shown here with its context. Its antigen is not identified. With V trimmed by 5 bases and J by 4 bases, 5 bases remained unmatched. Germline CDR1 is SGHTA and CDR2 is FQGTGA. This CDR3 region has 14 residues. This sample is drawn from a study of CD8+ T cells in alopecia areata. At the level of the study: Those patients who were treated received oral tofacitinib, which was given at 5 to 10 mg twice daily for moderate-to-severe alopecia areata.

cDNA reverse transcribed from extracted RNA served as the sequencing template. Libraries were prepared by immunoSEQ multiplex PCR; TCRdb keeps only in-frame clonotypes and omits some of them. The table lists about 100,000 clones, about 83% of them singletons. Study conclusions and caveats: Clonality in lesional scalp, especially alopecia totalis/universalis, exceeded that of normal scalp. Many expanded lesional clones remained in scalp and blood on tofacitinib. TCR sharing across patients was less clear than in mice, possibly HLA-related.

The sample's treatment: oral pan-JAK inhibitor, 5-10 mg twice daily. This receptor was taken from a human donor with alopecia areata. The material sequenced was CD8+ T cells sorted from blood, taken at week 24, from a patient treated with tofacitinib. V gene TRBV7-3 combines with J gene TRBJ2-7, with 10 bases identical to TRBD1. The CDR3 sequence is CASSEGQGLYEQYF. The CDR3 DNA sequence: TGTGCCAGCAGCGAGGGACAGGGGTTGTACGAGCAGTACTTC.